This record covers a single T cell receptor (beta chain). This clone was seen only a few times. Its target antigen remains unknown. No base qualities exist here, and no much larger clone lies one base off it. The same CDR3 also results from other DNA sequences found in this sample. CDR1 is given as GTSNPN and CDR2 as SVGIG, both from the germline V gene (reference sequence). Trimming accounts for 2 bases at V and 4 bases at J, while the number of junction bases matched to no gene is 9. The CDR3 runs 17 amino acids, cysteine and phenylalanine included. Solely the CDR3 DNA is kept, with 51 bases framed from the first base. This entry is derived from a study of CD8+ T cells in alopecia areata (dated by TCRdb to 2016 to 2019). Study-wide context: High-throughput TCRbeta sequencing was used to examine T cell clonal expansion in alopecia areata in both the C3H/HeJ mouse model and human patients. Scalp tissue and sorted CD4+ and CD8+ peripheral blood T cells from patchy and totalis/universalis alopecia areata patients and from healthy controls were covered by human TCRbeta sequencing. Scalp clonality was compared among normal scalp (n=4), patchy alopecia areata scalp (n=8), and alopecia totalis/universalis scalp (n=8). RNA came from the PAXgene miRNA kit for fixed scalp, the miRNeasy kit for PBMCs, and the RNeasy kit for mouse skin. Amplification of TCRbeta CDR3 regions was done by immunoSEQ multiplex PCR using 35 Vbeta forward primers and 13 Jbeta reverse primers.

Summary of the overall study and its limitations: Lesional scalp, especially in alopecia totalis/universalis, showed higher clonality and more expanded CD8+ clones than normal scalp, suggesting antigenic drive. Compared with mice, TCR sequences shared between patients were less clear, possibly partly because of HLA diversity across the patient population. Unlike mouse skin, which is dominated by gammadelta T cells, normal human skin has resident alphabeta T cells that are also sequenced, and this complicates analysis of the scalp TCR repertoire.

Library generation was performed with the immunoSEQ multiplex PCR assay. RNA was extracted from all samples and reverse transcribed into cDNA, which served as template for TCR sequencing. SuperScript III was used to make first-strand cDNA, primed with a 2:1 mix of oligo-dT and random hexamers. A synthetic immune receptor repertoire was used to assess amplification bias, and residual bias was removed computationally. In the original analysis: Raw reads were preprocessed for error removal, and CDR3 was defined according to IMGT conventions as running from the conserved cysteine to phenylalanine. Clonality was computed by normalizing Shannon entropy by log2 of the number of productive unique TCRs and subtracting the result from 1. CD4 or CD8 identity of scalp clones was inferred by cross-referencing scalp TCRbeta sequences with sorted blood CD4 and CD8 repertoires. TCRdb re-hosts the immuneACCESS table, in-frame sequences only. Its copies lack some clones; in the studies checked, an unresolved V gene accounts for under half of them, and the cause for the rest is not known. V and J calls and clone size follow that table, whereas D and trimming were derived from the DNA. The sample table records 100,000 to 150,000 clones; approximately 58% of these occur just once. About 3% of the sample is taken by the ten largest.

After PBMCs were isolated by density centrifugation and stained for CD3, CD4 and CD8, a FACSAria was used to sort CD4+ and CD8+ T cells. Scalp biopsies and blood samples were obtained from unaffected controls. The clonotype was recovered from a human donor in good health. What was sequenced was CD4+ T cells sorted from blood. This chain joins TRBV30 to TRBJ2-6, and 9 bases in between align with TRBD1. Here is the DNA: TGTGCCTGGAGTATAGCCGGGACAGGGAGGGGGGCCAACGTCCTGACTTTC. This gives the protein CAWSIAGTGRGANVLTF.